The 32 T cell receptor beta chains presented below share a single source sample, sequenced in a study of memory CD4+ T cells and cytomegalovirus serostatus. The sort gate was single viable CD3+CD4+CD8-CD45RO+ cells for memory CD4+ T cells. Libraries were prepared by immunoSEQ multiplex PCR; TCRdb keeps only in-frame clonotypes and omits some of them. The sample yields about 41,000 clones, about four fifths seen once. The sample consisted of memory CD4+ T cells from blood. The receptors derive from an adult in good health and CMV-seronegative.

The CDR3 DNA sequence: TGCGCCAGCAGCCAAGATCTAGGACGGGCGAGCTCACCCCTCCACTTT. It codes for CASSQDLGRASSPLHF. The V call is TRBV4-3, the J call TRBJ1-6; D unresolved. The CDR3 runs 16 residues. V lost 0 bases to trimming and J lost 10 bases, with 16 bases between them. Germline CDR1 reads LGHNA; CDR2 reads YSLEER.

This clone was observed a single time. The chain recombines TRBV15 with TRBJ1-1; D not certain. CDR1 is LNHNV, CDR2 YYDKDF, per germline (reference sequence). This CDR3 region has 15 residues. The V and J ends lost 0 bases and 4 bases respectively, with 12 bases between them. Here the CDR3 reads CATSRDSFSSTEAFF. The CDR3 DNA reads as TGTGCCACCAGCAGAGATAGTTTCAGCAGCACTGAAGCTTTCTTT.

This clone has more than one count but fewer than ten. V gene TRBV21-1 combines with J gene TRBJ1-1; the table's D call, TRBD1, was not checked against the DNA. TRBV21-1 is recorded as a pseudogene. The CDR3 loop spans 14 amino acids. The CDR3 spells CASSARGENTEAFF. As DNA, the CDR3 is TGTGCCAGCAGCGCCAGGGGAGAGAACACTGAAGCTTTCTTT.

This clone was counted between two and nine times. The genes are TRBV18 and TRBJ2-1; tentatively, D is TRBD2 (5 bases). The CDR3 loop spans 15 amino acids. Germline V lookup: CDR1 KGHSH, CDR2 LQKENI. Trimming removed 2 bases at V and 5 bases at J, with 13 bases between. This CDR3 is CASSPIISSDNEQFF. As DNA, the CDR3 is TGTGCCAGCTCACCAATAATTAGTAGCGACAATGAGCAGTTCTTC. The full variable domain, in which reference TRBV18 and TRBJ2-1 provide the parts outside the CDR3, is NAGVMQNPRHLVRRRGQEARLRCSPMKGHSHVYWYRQLPEEGLKFMVYLQKENIIDESGMPKERFSAEFPKEGPSILRIQQVVRGDSAAYFCASSPIISSDNEQFFGPGTRLTVL.

This clone was recorded once. The V gene is TRBV14, the J gene TRBJ1-2; D is uncertain. V was clipped by 1 base and J by 12 bases, with 12 bases between them. Germline V lookup: CDR1 SGHDN, CDR2 FVKESK. CDR3 length equals 12 residues. CDR3 loop: CASSQVGLANTF. CDR3 coding DNA: TGTGCCAGCAGCCAAGTCGGGCTGGCTAACACCTTC.

The sample holds a few counts of this clone. V usage is TRBV30 and J usage is TRBJ2-3, with D perhaps matching TRBD1 (5 bases). Per germline, CDR1 GTSNPN and CDR2 SVGIG (reference sequence). CDR3 length: 13 residues. The germline V and J ends were trimmed by 3 bases and 4 bases, with 11 bases remaining between them. Here the CDR3 DNA reads TGTGCCTGGAGGGGGCCGTGGGCAGATACGCAGTATTTT. Translating gives CAWRGPWADTQYF.

The chain is built from TRBV6-5 and TRBJ1-2; 7 bases fit TRBD1. The CDR3 has 14 amino acids. Trimming cost V 6 bases and J 4 bases; bases outside gene matches: 8. Germline V gene sequence: CDR1 MNHEY, CDR2 SVGAGI. In nucleotides, the CDR3 is TGTGCCAGCAGCCCCACAGGGGCCATCTATGGCTACACCTTC. It encodes CASSPTGAIYGYTF.

This chain uses TRBV27 with TRBJ2-6; 7 nucleotides agree with TRBD1. CDR3 length: 17 residues. V lost 6 bases to trimming and J lost 0 bases; unmatched junction nucleotides: 8. Germline CDR1 and CDR2: MNHEY and SMNVEV (reference sequence). The CDR3: CASSSIQGDSGANVLTF. The CDR3 nucleotides read TGTGCCAGCAGCTCTATTCAGGGGGACTCTGGGGCCAACGTCCTGACTTTC.

The chain has TRBV29-1 and TRBJ1-5; D remains unclear. Germline V gives CDR1 SQVTM, CDR2 ANQGSEA. This CDR3 contains 13 residues. The V end was cut by 7 bases, the J end by 4 bases, with 14 bases between. Written as DNA, the CDR3 is TGCAGCGCCTATATCGGAGGTAATCAGCCCCAGCATTTT. It specifies CSAYIGGNQPQHF.

The chain joins TRBV10-3 to TRBJ2-7, with D hard to call. The germline V gene encodes CDR1 ENHRY and CDR2 SYGVKD. The CDR3 has 13 amino acids. V gave up 3 bases and J gave up 2 bases, with 8 bases separating them. Here the CDR3 reads CAISETATYEQYF. The DNA for the CDR3 is TGTGCCATCAGTGAAACCGCTACCTACGAGCAGTACTTC.

The chain combines TRBV5-1 with TRBJ2-1; D is unresolved. Trimming removed 0 bases at V and 2 bases at J, with 9 bases between. The CDR3 covers 15 residues. Germline V CDR1 and CDR2: SGHRS, YFSETQ. The DNA of the CDR3 is TGCGCCAGCAGCTTGGGGACGGTGGCCTACAATGAGCAGTTCTTC. Its translation: CASSLGTVAYNEQFF.

The chain employs TRBV5-1 and TRBJ1-1, with D maybe TRBD1 (6 bases). CDR1 and CDR2 from the germline V gene are SGHRS and YFSETQ. The CDR3 totals 15 residues. The ends were cut back, 2 bases at V and 4 bases at J, with 15 bases in the middle. The CDR3 spells CASSFGRGGSTEAFF. For the CDR3, the DNA is TGCGCCAGCAGCTTCGGCAGGGGAGGAAGCACTGAAGCTTTCTTT.

The rearrangement links TRBV15 to TRBJ2-5; TRBD1 matches 9 bases. The germline CDR1 and CDR2 sequences are LNHNV and YYDKDF (reference sequence). The CDR3 has 17 residues. V lost 0 bases, J lost 6 bases, and 11 bases stayed unmatched. Here the CDR3 reads CATSRDLGTGSVKTQYF. The CDR3 DNA is TGTGCCACCAGCAGAGATTTGGGGACAGGGTCTGTCAAGACCCAGTACTTC.

This clone has just one count. This chain joins TRBV2 and TRBJ1-1; D remains ambiguous. V dropped 4 bases and J dropped 0 bases, with 9 bases sitting between them. The CDR3 spans 14 residues. Germline CDR1 SNHLY, CDR2 FYNNEI. CDR3 DNA: TGTGCCAGCAGTGGCCAGCGAATGAACACTGAAGCTTTCTTT. This gives the protein CASSGQRMNTEAFF.

This clone was picked up a small number of times. CDR3 coding DNA: TGCGCCAGCCATTGGGGGCCGGGGAACCAAGAGACCCAGTACTTC. As protein: CASHWGPGNQETQYF. The chain uses TRBV5-1 and TRBJ2-5; perhaps TRBD1 as D (6 bases). Germline V lookup: CDR1 SGHRS, CDR2 YFSETQ. The V and J ends lost 7 bases and 0 bases respectively, with 16 bases between them. CDR3 length equals 15 residues. Together with reference TRBV5-1 and TRBJ2-5, the CDR3 gives the full variable domain: KAGVTQTPRYLIKTRGQQVTLSCSPISGHRSVSWYQQTPGQGLQFLFEYFSETQRNKGNFPGRFSGRQFSNSRSEMNVSTLELGDSALYLCASHWGPGNQETQYFGPGTRLLVL.

The chain uses TRBV6-5 and TRBJ2-7; weak D call: TRBD1 (5 bases). Trimming removed 0 bases at V and 7 bases at J, with 13 bases between. CDR3 size: 14 residues. Germline CDR1 and CDR2: MNHEY and SVGAGI. CDR3 nucleotides: TGTGCCAGCAGTTACTCGCCCTCTAGGGGTGAGCAGTACTTC. As protein: CASSYSPSRGEQYF.

The rearrangement joins TRBV5-1 to TRBJ2-3; D is undetermined. The CDR3 is made up of 15 amino acids. Trimming left V 4 bases short and J 2 bases short, with 14 bases between. Germline CDR1 and CDR2: SGHRS and YFSETQ. The CDR3 DNA follows: TGCGCCAGCAGCCCACAAACGGCAGCCACAGATACGCAGTATTTT. It specifies CASSPQTAATDTQYF.

The V gene is TRBV11-2, the J gene TRBJ1-2; D might be TRBD1 (6 bases). From germline, CDR1 is SGHAT and CDR2 FQNNGV. Between the trimmed V and J ends, which lost 0 bases and 6 bases, there was a span of 17 bases. There are 16 residues in the CDR3. This chain's CDR3 is CASSLDRGQPQHGYTF. The CDR3 DNA sequence: TGTGCCAGCAGCTTAGATCGAGGACAGCCTCAACATGGCTACACCTTC.

The chain recombines TRBV5-1 with TRBJ1-2; no clear D. CDR1 and CDR2 from the germline V gene are SGHRS and YFSETQ. CDR3 length: 16 amino acids. Trimming left V 0 bases short and J 4 bases short, with 16 bases between. Here the CDR3 DNA reads TGCGCCAGCAGCTTGGCTATTCAGGATGGGGTCTATGGCTACACCTTC. It yields the protein CASSLAIQDGVYGYTF. Together with reference TRBV5-1 and TRBJ1-2, the CDR3 gives the full variable domain: KAGVTQTPRYLIKTRGQQVTLSCSPISGHRSVSWYQQTPGQGLQFLFEYFSETQRNKGNFPGRFSGRQFSNSRSEMNVSTLELGDSALYLCASSLAIQDGVYGYTFGSGTRLTVV.

The chain joins TRBV6-1 to TRBJ1-1; D may be TRBD1 (6 bases). The CDR3 is 13 amino acids. The ends were cut back, 2 bases at V and 10 bases at J, with 14 bases in the middle. Germline V gene sequence: CDR1 MNHNS, CDR2 SASEGT. CDR3 loop: CASSERQGRLAFF. CDR3 nucleotides: TGTGCCAGCAGTGAAAGGCAGGGGAGGTTAGCTTTCTTT.

This clone was seen more than once but under ten times. The chain uses TRBV18 and TRBJ1-2; no clear D. The CDR3 consists of 14 residues. Trimming took 0 bases from V and 0 from J, leaving 5 bases between them. The germline gives CDR1 KGHSH, CDR2 LQKENI. The CDR3 is CASSPPESNYGYTF. DNA of the CDR3: TGTGCCAGCTCACCACCGGAATCTAACTATGGCTACACCTTC.

The chain carries TRBV7-3 and TRBJ2-7, with D maybe TRBD1 (5 bases). The germline V gene encodes CDR1 SGHTA and CDR2 FQGTGA. There are 14 residues in the CDR3. The V gene lost 2 bases and the J gene lost 3 bases, with 11 bases spanning the gap. CDR3 protein: CASSLLPGHYEQYF. For the CDR3, the DNA is TGTGCCAGCAGCTTACTCCCCGGACACTACGAGCAGTACTTC.

V gene TRBV19 combines with J gene TRBJ1-6, with D possibly being TRBD1 (6 bases). V dropped 3 bases and J dropped 9 bases, with 12 bases sitting between them. Germline V lookup: CDR1 LNHDA, CDR2 SQIVND (reference sequence). The CDR3 is 14 residues long. The CDR3: CASSMDRGGSPLHF. CDR3 DNA sequence: TGTGCCAGTAGTATGGATCGAGGGGGTTCACCCCTCCACTTT.

The gene calls are TRBV2 and TRBJ2-5; 7 bases agree with TRBD2. Germline CDR1 SNHLY, CDR2 FYNNEI. This CDR3 spans 14 amino acids. Germline trimming cut 10 bases from V and 7 bases from J; bases unmatched to any gene: 15. The CDR3 sequence: CATAGPQRRGTQYF. The CDR3 bases are TGTGCCACAGCGGGGCCACAACGCCGGGGGACCCAGTACTTC.

This rearrangement joins TRBV5-1 to TRBJ2-2; 8 bases are shared with TRBD1. The CDR3 contains 15 residues. Germline trimming cut 3 bases from V and 5 bases from J; bases unmatched to any gene: 6. Germline V gene sequence: CDR1 SGHRS, CDR2 YFSETQ. This chain's CDR3 is CASSSGQVGTGELFF. The CDR3 bases are TGCGCCAGCAGCTCGGGACAGGTGGGGACCGGGGAGCTGTTTTTT.

The chain couples TRBV5-6 to TRBJ1-6; D gene ambiguous. Germline V lookup: CDR1 SGHDT, CDR2 YYEEEE. Trimming pared 2 bases from V and 6 bases from J, leaving 12 bases between. The CDR3 is made up of 15 amino acids. The CDR3 region has the DNA TGTGCCAGCAGCTTAATAGGGCGGAGTAATTCACCCCTCCACTTT. Its translation is CASSLIGRSNSPLHF.

The chain recombines TRBV7-9 with TRBJ1-1; no clear D. The CDR3 is 16 residues long. Germline V lookup: CDR1 SEHNR, CDR2 FQNEAQ (reference sequence). V gave up 1 base and J gave up 3 bases, with 15 bases separating them. The CDR3 region has the DNA TGTGCCAGCAGCTTAGGTCGGTTGAGACGGCACACTGAAGCTTTCTTT. Residues: CASSLGRLRRHTEAFF.

The chain joins TRBV6-5 to TRBJ1-1; TRBD1 aligns across 7 bases. The V gene's germline CDR1 is MNHEY and CDR2 SVGAGI. This CDR3 has 15 residues. After removal of 6 bases from V and 5 bases from J, the junction contained 12 bases not matched to a gene. CDR3 nucleotide sequence: TGTGCCAGCAGCCCCCTGACAGGGTGGGAAACTGAAGCTTTCTTT. Protein product: CASSPLTGWETEAFF.

The chain combines TRBV11-2 with TRBJ1-6; weak D call: TRBD1 (5 bases). The CDR3 has 14 residues. V was pared by 5 bases and J by 13 bases, with 18 bases between. CDR1 and CDR2 from the germline V gene are SGHAT and FQNNGV. CDR3: CASSQDLGLGPLHF. Here the CDR3 DNA reads TGTGCCAGCAGCCAAGATCTGGGGCTGGGGCCCCTCCACTTT.

This rearrangement joins TRBV5-4 to TRBJ2-1; 7 nucleotides line up with TRBD2. Looked up from germline, CDR1 is SGHNT and CDR2 is YYREEE (reference sequence). The CDR3 has 16 residues. V shed 3 bases and J 0 bases; nucleotides not matched to a gene: 6. CDR3 in DNA: TGTGCCAGCAGCTGGGGGGGTTCTAGCTCCTACAATGAGCAGTTCTTC. Amino acid sequence: CASSWGGSSSYNEQFF.

This rearrangement joins TRBV6-6 to TRBJ2-7, with D perhaps TRBD1 (6 bases). The germline V and J ends were trimmed by 6 bases and 5 bases, with 11 bases remaining between them. In germline, CDR1 is MNHNY, CDR2 SVGAGI (reference sequence). The CDR3 is made up of 12 amino acids. The CDR3 reads CASRRSGDEQYF. CDR3 DNA sequence: TGTGCCAGCAGACGATCAGGGGACGAGCAGTACTTC.

The J gene is TRBJ1-1, the V gene TRBV11-1; D is undetermined. Per the germline V gene, CDR1 is SGHAT and CDR2 is FQDESV (reference sequence). Trimming pared 6 bases from V and 1 base from J, leaving 9 bases between. CDR3 length: 13 amino acids. CDR3 sequence: CASSHGRNTEAFF. CDR3 in DNA: TGTGCCAGCAGTCACGGGAGGAACACTGAAGCTTTCTTT.